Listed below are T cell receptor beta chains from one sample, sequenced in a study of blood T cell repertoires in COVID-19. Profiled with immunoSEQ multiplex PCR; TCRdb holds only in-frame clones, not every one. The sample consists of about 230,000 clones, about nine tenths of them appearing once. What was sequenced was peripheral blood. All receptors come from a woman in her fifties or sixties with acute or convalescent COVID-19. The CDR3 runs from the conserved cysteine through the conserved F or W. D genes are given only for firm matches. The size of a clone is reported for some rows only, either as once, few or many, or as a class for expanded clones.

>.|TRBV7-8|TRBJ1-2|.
CASSLAGIGGYTF
TGTGCCAGCAGCTTAGCCGGGATCGGGGGCTACACCTTC
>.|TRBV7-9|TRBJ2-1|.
CASSLRSTPYNEQFF
TGTGCCAGCAGCTTACGATCGACACCCTACAATGAGCAGTTCTTC
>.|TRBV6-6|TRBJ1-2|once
CASSRKGGSGYTF
TGTGCCAGCAGTAGGAAGGGGGGGAGTGGCTACACCTTC
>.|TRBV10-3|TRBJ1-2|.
CAISVGHKDYGYTF
TGTGCCATCAGTGTAGGACATAAGGACTATGGCTACACCTTC
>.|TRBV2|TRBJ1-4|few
CATNFGRPANEKLFF
TGTGCCACCAATTTCGGGAGGCCCGCTAATGAAAAACTGTTTTTT
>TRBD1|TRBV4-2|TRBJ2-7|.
CASSQVAGTGTYEQYF
TGTGCCAGCAGCCAAGTTGCAGGGACAGGTACTTACGAGCAGTACTTC
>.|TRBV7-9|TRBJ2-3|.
CASSLSGYTDTQYF
TGTGCCAGCAGCCTAAGCGGGTACACAGATACGCAGTATTTT
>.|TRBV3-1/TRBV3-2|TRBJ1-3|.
CASSQDQTYSGNTIYF
TGTGCCAGCAGCCAAGATCAAACCTACTCTGGAAACACCATATATTTT
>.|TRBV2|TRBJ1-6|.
CASRAGVYSPLHF
TGTGCCAGCAGAGCAGGGGTTTATTCACCCCTCCACTTT
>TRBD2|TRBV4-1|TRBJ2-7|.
CASSQVATSGLYEQYF
TGCGCCAGCAGCCAAGTGGCGACTAGCGGTCTATACGAGCAGTACTTC
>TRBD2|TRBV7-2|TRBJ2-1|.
CASSRGPGLAENEQFF
TGTGCCAGCAGTAGAGGCCCGGGACTAGCGGAAAATGAGCAGTTCTTC
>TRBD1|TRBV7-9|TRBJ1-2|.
CASSFDRGRELGGYTF
TGTGCCAGCAGCTTCGACAGGGGGCGCGAGCTGGGTGGCTACACCTTC
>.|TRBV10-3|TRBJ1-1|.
CAIRDSNTEAFF
TGTGCCATCAGGGACTCGAACACTGAAGCTTTCTTT
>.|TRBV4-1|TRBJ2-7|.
CASSQEGLPTSYEQYF
TGCGCCAGCAGCCAAGAGGGACTCCCTACTTCATACGAGCAGTACTTC
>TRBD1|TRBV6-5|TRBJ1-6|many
CASSYSQATGWSPLHF
TGTGCCAGCAGTTACTCCCAGGCGACAGGGTGGTCACCCCTCCACTTT
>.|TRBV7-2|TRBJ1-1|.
CASSSGQITEAFF
TGTGCCAGCAGCTCCGGACAGATTACTGAAGCTTTCTTT
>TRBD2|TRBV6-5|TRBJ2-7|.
CASSLGTSGGNEQYF
TGTGCCAGCAGCCTCGGGACTAGCGGGGGCAACGAGCAGTACTTC
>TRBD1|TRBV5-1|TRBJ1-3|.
CASSPGQGFFGNTIYF
TGCGCCAGCAGCCCGGGACAGGGGTTCTTTGGAAACACCATATATTTT
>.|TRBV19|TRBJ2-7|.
CASSQPGHRHEQYF
TGTGCCAGTAGCCAACCGGGACATCGCCACGAGCAGTACTTC
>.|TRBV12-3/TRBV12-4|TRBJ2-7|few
CASSLSGYEQYF
TGTGCCAGCAGTTTATCAGGTTACGAGCAGTACTTC
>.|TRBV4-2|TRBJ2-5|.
CASSQVLNTLETQYF
TGTGCCAGCAGCCAAGTCCTTAACACCTTAGAGACCCAGTACTTC
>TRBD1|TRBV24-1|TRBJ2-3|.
CATSDWGTGGRGTDTQYF
TGTGCCACCAGTGATTGGGGAACAGGGGGAAGAGGCACAGATACGCAGTATTTT
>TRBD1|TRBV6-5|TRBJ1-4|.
CASSYQGQGNEKLFF
TGTGCCAGCAGTTACCAAGGACAGGGTAATGAAAAACTGTTTTTT
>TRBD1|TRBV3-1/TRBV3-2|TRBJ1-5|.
CASSHSQGAQPQHF
TGTGCCAGCAGCCACAGTCAGGGGGCCCAGCCCCAGCATTTT
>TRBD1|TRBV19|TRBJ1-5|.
CASSIDGTVNQPQHF
TGTGCCAGTAGTATAGACGGGACAGTGAATCAGCCCCAGCATTTT
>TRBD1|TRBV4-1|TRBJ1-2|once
CASSPPGGDFRGYTF
TGCGCCAGCAGCCCACCAGGGGGCGATTTCAGAGGCTACACCTTC
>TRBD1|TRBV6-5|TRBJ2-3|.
CATHTGTGSTDTQYF
TGTGCCACCCACACCGGGACAGGGTCCACAGATACGCAGTATTTT
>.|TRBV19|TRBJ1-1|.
CASRGRGTVTEAFF
TGTGCCAGCCGAGGGAGGGGGACGGTCACTGAAGCTTTCTTT
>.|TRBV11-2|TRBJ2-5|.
CASSGGSKLYQETQYF
TGTGCCAGCAGCGGGGGGAGTAAGTTGTACCAAGAGACCCAGTACTTC
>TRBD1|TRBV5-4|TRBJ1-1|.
CASSSGQQNTEAFF
TGTGCCAGCAGCTCGGGACAGCAGAACACTGAAGCTTTCTTT
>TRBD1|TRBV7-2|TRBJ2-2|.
CASPTIRGQNTGELFF
TGTGCCAGCCCAACCATCAGGGGGCAAAACACCGGGGAGCTGTTTTTT
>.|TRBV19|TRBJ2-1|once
CASKPQGGGYNEQFF
TGTGCCAGTAAGCCCCAGGGAGGGGGTTACAATGAGCAGTTCTTC
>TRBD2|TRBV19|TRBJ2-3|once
CASSIVASGGFRTDTQYF
TGTGCCAGTAGTATAGTGGCTAGCGGGGGGTTCCGCACAGATACGCAGTATTTT
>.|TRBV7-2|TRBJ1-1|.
CASSQQRNTEAFF
TGTGCCAGCAGCCAACAGAGGAACACTGAAGCTTTCTTT
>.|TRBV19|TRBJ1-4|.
CASMGGGVGEKLFF
TGTGCCAGTATGGGGGGAGGTGTGGGTGAAAAACTGTTTTTT
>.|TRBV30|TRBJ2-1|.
CACPARGSSYNEQFF
TGTGCCTGTCCCGCCCGGGGAAGCTCCTACAATGAGCAGTTCTTC
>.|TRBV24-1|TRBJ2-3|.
CATQRSHTDTQYF
TGTGCCACCCAGCGGAGTCACACAGATACGCAGTATTTT
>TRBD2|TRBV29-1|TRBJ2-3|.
CSVRTSGGALDTQYF
TGCAGCGTCCGCACTAGCGGGGGGGCTCTGGATACGCAGTATTTT
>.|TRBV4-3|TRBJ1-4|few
CASSPKRGGITEKLFF
TGCGCCAGCAGCCCAAAACGGGGGGGAATTACTGAAAAACTGTTTTTT
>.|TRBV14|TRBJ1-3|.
CASSQQALGNTIYF
TGTGCCAGCAGCCAACAGGCGCTTGGAAACACCATATATTTT
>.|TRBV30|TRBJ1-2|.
CAWSDRASYGYTF
TGTGCCTGGAGTGACAGGGCTAGCTATGGCTACACCTTC
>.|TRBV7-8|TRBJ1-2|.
CASSLGRTYGYTF
TGTGCCAGCAGCTTAGGAAGGACTTACGGCTACACCTTC
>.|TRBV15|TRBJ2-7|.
CATSRGGGAGDEQYF
TGTGCCACCAGCAGAGGAGGGGGGGCTGGGGACGAGCAGTACTTC
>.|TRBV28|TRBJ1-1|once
CASRRSGPGYTEAFF
TGTGCCAGCAGGAGATCAGGGCCTGGATACACTGAAGCTTTCTTT
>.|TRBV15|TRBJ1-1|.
CATSRERAGRRIGTEAFF
TGTGCCACCAGCAGAGAGAGGGCGGGACGGAGAATCGGCACTGAAGCTTTCTTT
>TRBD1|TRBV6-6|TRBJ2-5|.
CASTTYGQGRETQYF
TGTGCCAGCACTACCTACGGACAGGGACGGGAGACCCAGTACTTC
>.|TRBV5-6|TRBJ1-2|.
CASSTDSTYGYTF
TGTGCCAGCAGCACTGACAGCACATATGGCTACACCTTC
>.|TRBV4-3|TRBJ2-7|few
CASSQEGVSGPNEQYF
TGCGCCAGCAGCCAAGAAGGGGTTAGCGGTCCCAATGAGCAGTACTTC
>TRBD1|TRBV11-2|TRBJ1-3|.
CASSFRDRGSGNTIYF
TGTGCCAGCAGCTTTCGGGACAGGGGCTCTGGAAACACCATATATTTT
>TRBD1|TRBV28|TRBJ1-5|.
CASSSTGAGQPQHF
TGTGCCAGCAGTTCGACAGGGGCAGGTCAGCCCCAGCATTTT
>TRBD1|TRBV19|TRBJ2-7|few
CATQATGGLYEQYF
TGTGCCACCCAGGCAACAGGGGGGCTCTACGAGCAGTACTTC
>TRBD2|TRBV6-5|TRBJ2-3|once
CASSWKGLAPDTQYF
TGTGCCAGCAGTTGGAAGGGACTAGCGCCTGATACGCAGTATTTT
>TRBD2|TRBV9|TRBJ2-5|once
CASSVGLAGAGLQETQYF
TGTGCCAGCAGCGTAGGACTAGCGGGGGCCGGACTCCAAGAGACCCAGTACTTC